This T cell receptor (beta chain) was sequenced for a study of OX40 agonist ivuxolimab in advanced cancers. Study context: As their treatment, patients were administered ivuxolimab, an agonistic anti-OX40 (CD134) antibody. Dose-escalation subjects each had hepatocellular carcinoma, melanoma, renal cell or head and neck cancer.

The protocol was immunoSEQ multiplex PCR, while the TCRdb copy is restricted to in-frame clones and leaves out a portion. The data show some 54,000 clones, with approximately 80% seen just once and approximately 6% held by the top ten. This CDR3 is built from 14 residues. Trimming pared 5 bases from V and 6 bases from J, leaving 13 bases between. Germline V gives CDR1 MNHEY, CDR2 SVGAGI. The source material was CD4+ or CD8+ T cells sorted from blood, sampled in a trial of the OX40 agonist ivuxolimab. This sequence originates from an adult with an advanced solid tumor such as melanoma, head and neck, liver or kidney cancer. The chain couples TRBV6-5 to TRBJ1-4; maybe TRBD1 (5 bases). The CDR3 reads CASSPPGAHEKLFF. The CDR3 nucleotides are TGTGCCAGCAGTCCCCCCGGGGCACATGAAAAACTGTTTTTT.